These T cell receptor beta chains were read from a single sample in a study of identical twins. TCRdb re-called the 5' RACE reads through MiXCR, storing one row per CDR3 protein. Of roughly 720,000 distinct CDR3 sequences in the sample, about 20% were seen once. The same sample was also studied in work on T cells expressing NK-cell markers.

The sequenced material came from PBMCs. These TCRs come from a woman in her late teens or twenties in good health. The CDR3 runs from the conserved cysteine through the conserved F or W. A D gene is named only where the DNA matches it firmly. Some rows have no size entry. The others give once, few or many, or a class for an expanded clone.

d_gene: -
abundance: -
j_gene: TRBJ2-3
v_gene: TRBV3-1
CDR3nt: TGTGCCAGCAGCCATTTAGCAGGGGGGAGCACAGATACGCAGTATTTT
CDR3aa: CASSHLAGGSTDTQYF

d_gene: -
abundance: -
j_gene: TRBJ1-1
v_gene: TRBV7-9
CDR3nt: TGTGCCAGCAGCTCCCGGGAGGGGAGAGGCACTGAAGCTTTCTTT
CDR3aa: CASSSREGRGTEAFF

d_gene: -
abundance: -
j_gene: TRBJ2-1
v_gene: TRBV7-8
CDR3nt: TGTGCCAGCATGGAAATGGAGGGGTCCCAATACTACAATGAGCAGTTCTTC
CDR3aa: CASMEMEGSQYYNEQFF

d_gene: -
abundance: few
j_gene: TRBJ2-7
v_gene: TRBV12-3/TRBV12-4
CDR3nt: TGTGCCAGCAGTTTAGCGGGCAGACCTGTCGCCGGCTACGAGCAGTACTTC
CDR3aa: CASSLAGRPVAGYEQYF

d_gene: -
abundance: -
j_gene: TRBJ2-2
v_gene: TRBV4-1
CDR3nt: TGCGCCAGCAGCCAAGGGGACGGGACGAACACCGGGGAGCTGTTTTTT
CDR3aa: CASSQGDGTNTGELFF

d_gene: -
abundance: few
j_gene: TRBJ2-1
v_gene: TRBV18
CDR3nt: TGTGCCAGCTCACCCCCTGGGCGAGGATACAATGAGCAGTTCTTC
CDR3aa: CASSPPGRGYNEQFF

d_gene: -
abundance: few
j_gene: TRBJ1-2
v_gene: TRBV6-5
CDR3nt: TGTGCCAGCAGTCTGGGGTGGTATGGCTACACCTTC
CDR3aa: CASSLGWYGYTF

d_gene: -
abundance: -
j_gene: TRBJ2-3
v_gene: TRBV7-2
CDR3nt: TGTGCCAGCAGCCCGGGGGGCGTAGATACGCAGTATTTT
CDR3aa: CASSPGGVDTQYF

d_gene: -
abundance: few
j_gene: TRBJ1-5
v_gene: TRBV20-1
CDR3nt: TGCAGTGCTAGAGATATCAGGAGCAATCAGCCCCAGCATTTT
CDR3aa: CSARDIRSNQPQHF

d_gene: -
abundance: -
j_gene: TRBJ1-4
v_gene: TRBV7-9
CDR3nt: TGTGCCAGCAGCTTAGCGAGAGGCAGGGTGAATGAAAAACTGTTTTTT
CDR3aa: CASSLARGRVNEKLFF

d_gene: -
abundance: -
j_gene: TRBJ2-2
v_gene: TRBV12-3/TRBV12-4
CDR3nt: TGTGCCAGCAGTTTAACGACGAACACCGGGGAGCTGTTTTTT
CDR3aa: CASSLTTNTGELFF

d_gene: -
abundance: -
j_gene: TRBJ2-7
v_gene: TRBV21-1
CDR3nt: TGTGCCAGCAGCACATCAAGCCACGAGCAGTACTTC
CDR3aa: CASSTSSHEQYF

d_gene: -
abundance: -
j_gene: TRBJ2-5
v_gene: TRBV29-1
CDR3nt: TGCAGCTTCTGTGTGACAAACCAAGAGACCCAGTACTTC
CDR3aa: CSFCVTNQETQYF

d_gene: -
abundance: -
j_gene: TRBJ1-5
v_gene: TRBV6-1
CDR3nt: TGTGCCAGCAGTCAGAGGGGGGCCAATCAGCCCCAGCATTTT
CDR3aa: CASSQRGANQPQHF

d_gene: -
abundance: -
j_gene: TRBJ2-7
v_gene: TRBV20-1
CDR3nt: TGCAGTGCTACCCGACCCGGGGAAGGGGACTACGAGCAGTACTTC
CDR3aa: CSATRPGEGDYEQYF

d_gene: -
abundance: few
j_gene: TRBJ1-3
v_gene: TRBV10-3
CDR3nt: TGTGCCATCACCCCCTCAGGGGTCAGTGGAAACACCATATATTTT
CDR3aa: CAITPSGVSGNTIYF

d_gene: -
abundance: -
j_gene: TRBJ1-1
v_gene: TRBV6-5
CDR3nt: TGTGCCAGCAGTTACCAGGGGTTGGGCACTGAAGCTTTCTTT
CDR3aa: CASSYQGLGTEAFF

d_gene: -
abundance: -
j_gene: TRBJ2-1
v_gene: TRBV3-1
CDR3nt: TGTGCCAGCAGCCCGTCAAGGACCGGGACGACATCCTACAATGAGCAGTTCTTC
CDR3aa: CASSPSRTGTTSYNEQFF

d_gene: -
abundance: -
j_gene: TRBJ1-1
v_gene: TRBV12-3/TRBV12-4
CDR3nt: TGTGCCAGCACCGCGCGGAGGGTGACCACTGAAGCTTTCTTT
CDR3aa: CASTARRVTTEAFF

d_gene: -
abundance: -
j_gene: TRBJ2-5
v_gene: TRBV11-1
CDR3nt: TGTGCCAGCAGCTTAGACTGGGGAGAGACCCAGTACTTC
CDR3aa: CASSLDWGETQYF

d_gene: -
abundance: -
j_gene: TRBJ2-1
v_gene: TRBV7-9
CDR3nt: TGTGCCAGCAGCTCATCCGTACCGGGGGTGAATGAGCAGTTCTTC
CDR3aa: CASSSSVPGVNEQFF

d_gene: -
abundance: few
j_gene: TRBJ2-5
v_gene: TRBV27
CDR3nt: TGTGCCAGCAGTTTCAGGAGCAGGGGCCGACAAGAGACCCAGTACTTC
CDR3aa: CASSFRSRGRQETQYF

d_gene: -
abundance: -
j_gene: TRBJ2-4
v_gene: TRBV20-1
CDR3nt: TGCAGTGTCGTCAAGGAAAAAAACATTCAGTACTTC
CDR3aa: CSVVKEKNIQYF

d_gene: -
abundance: few
j_gene: TRBJ2-7
v_gene: TRBV29-1
CDR3nt: TGCAGCGTTGTCTTACGTAACGCAGTCTACGAGCAGTACTTC
CDR3aa: CSVVLRNAVYEQYF

d_gene: TRBD1
abundance: -
j_gene: TRBJ2-1
v_gene: TRBV9
CDR3nt: TGTGCCAGCAGCGAGGGGACAGAATACAATGAGCAGTTCTTC
CDR3aa: CASSEGTEYNEQFF

d_gene: -
abundance: few
j_gene: TRBJ1-5
v_gene: TRBV21-1
CDR3nt: TGTGCCAGCAGCAAATCGAAGAATCAGCCCCAGCATTTT
CDR3aa: CASSKSKNQPQHF

d_gene: -
abundance: few
j_gene: TRBJ2-7
v_gene: TRBV5-1
CDR3nt: TGCGCCAGCAGCAAAGACAAGACCTACGAGCAGTACTTC
CDR3aa: CASSKDKTYEQYF

d_gene: TRBD1
abundance: many
j_gene: TRBJ2-7
v_gene: TRBV20-1
CDR3nt: TGCAGTGCTCCAAGGACAGGGGAGCCCTACGAGCAGTACTTC
CDR3aa: CSAPRTGEPYEQYF

d_gene: -
abundance: -
j_gene: TRBJ2-3
v_gene: TRBV5-1
CDR3nt: TGCGCCAGCAGCTCAACTTATACGCAGTATTTT
CDR3aa: CASSSTYTQYF

d_gene: -
abundance: -
j_gene: TRBJ2-1
v_gene: TRBV5-1
CDR3nt: TGCGCCAGCAGCTTGGGGGCAACTAATTACAATGAGCAGTTCTTC
CDR3aa: CASSLGATNYNEQFF

d_gene: -
abundance: -
j_gene: TRBJ2-1
v_gene: TRBV7-9
CDR3nt: TGTGCCAGCAGTCCCCCCTCGACAGGTTACAATGAGCAGTTCTTC
CDR3aa: CASSPPSTGYNEQFF

d_gene: TRBD1
abundance: -
j_gene: TRBJ2-7
v_gene: TRBV2
CDR3nt: TGTGCCAGCAGGGGGACAGTATTTGAGCAGTACTTC
CDR3aa: CASRGTVFEQYF

d_gene: -
abundance: -
j_gene: TRBJ2-6
v_gene: TRBV14
CDR3nt: TGTGCCAGCAGCCTGGCCAACGTCCTGACTTTC
CDR3aa: CASSLANVLTF

d_gene: -
abundance: few
j_gene: TRBJ2-1
v_gene: TRBV24-1
CDR3nt: TGTGCCACCAGTGACCAAAGGGGACAACTCCCTCCATACAATGAGCAGTTCTTC
CDR3aa: CATSDQRGQLPPYNEQFF

d_gene: -
abundance: few
j_gene: TRBJ1-4
v_gene: TRBV7-8
CDR3nt: TGTGCCAGCAGCCCTACAGGACGGGGAGAAAAACTGTTTTTT
CDR3aa: CASSPTGRGEKLFF

d_gene: TRBD1
abundance: -
j_gene: TRBJ1-1
v_gene: TRBV4-1
CDR3nt: TGCGCCAGCAGCCAACGGGGACAGGGGTTGGTGGCTGAAGCTTTCTTT
CDR3aa: CASSQRGQGLVAEAFF

d_gene: TRBD1
abundance: many
j_gene: TRBJ1-6
v_gene: TRBV12-3/TRBV12-4
CDR3nt: TGTGCCAGCAGCCCAGGGGGCCGCTCCTATAATTCACCCCTCCACTTT
CDR3aa: CASSPGGRSYNSPLHF

d_gene: -
abundance: -
j_gene: TRBJ1-5
v_gene: TRBV6-5
CDR3nt: TGTGCCAGCAGTACTTGGGGTCAGCCCCAGCATTTT
CDR3aa: CASSTWGQPQHF

d_gene: -
abundance: -
j_gene: TRBJ2-5
v_gene: TRBV12-3/TRBV12-4
CDR3nt: TGTGCCAGCAGAACTCGGGAGACCCAGTACTTC
CDR3aa: CASRTRETQYF

d_gene: TRBD2
abundance: few
j_gene: TRBJ2-2
v_gene: TRBV27
CDR3nt: TGTGCCAGCAGGTCCTCAGGGACTACTACCGGGGAGCTGTTTTTT
CDR3aa: CASRSSGTTTGELFF

d_gene: TRBD2
abundance: -
j_gene: TRBJ2-1
v_gene: TRBV27
CDR3nt: TGTGCCAGCAGTTTATTCGCTAGCGGGGGGGCCCGGACCTACAATGAGCAGTTCTTC
CDR3aa: CASSLFASGGARTYNEQFF

d_gene: TRBD1
abundance: few
j_gene: TRBJ2-1
v_gene: TRBV5-1
CDR3nt: TGCGCCAGCAGCTTGATTCCTTTGGGACAGGGGGCAAATGAGCAGTTCTTC
CDR3aa: CASSLIPLGQGANEQFF

d_gene: -
abundance: -
j_gene: TRBJ2-5
v_gene: TRBV5-1
CDR3nt: TGCGCCAGCAGCGATATAGGCACGGCATTTACCCAGTACTTC
CDR3aa: CASSDIGTAFTQYF

d_gene: -
abundance: -
j_gene: TRBJ2-3
v_gene: TRBV9
CDR3nt: TGTGCCAGCAGCGTCCAGGGTAACACAGATACGCAGTATTTT
CDR3aa: CASSVQGNTDTQYF

d_gene: -
abundance: few
j_gene: TRBJ2-2
v_gene: TRBV10-3
CDR3nt: TGTGCCATCAGTCCCCGAGCTGGCGGAACGAACACCGGGGAGCTGTTTTTT
CDR3aa: CAISPRAGGTNTGELFF

d_gene: -
abundance: few
j_gene: TRBJ2-7
v_gene: TRBV18
CDR3nt: TGTGCCAGCTCACCGTTCCCGGTTAACGAGCAGTACTTC
CDR3aa: CASSPFPVNEQYF

d_gene: -
abundance: few
j_gene: TRBJ2-1
v_gene: TRBV20-1
CDR3nt: TGCAGTGCTGAAGACGGGGTTGAGCAGTTCTTC
CDR3aa: CSAEDGVEQFF

d_gene: -
abundance: -
j_gene: TRBJ2-2
v_gene: TRBV6-2/TRBV6-3
CDR3nt: TGTGCCAGCAGTTACGAGGGCTCGAACACCGGGGAGCTGTTTTTT
CDR3aa: CASSYEGSNTGELFF

d_gene: TRBD2
abundance: -
j_gene: TRBJ2-7
v_gene: TRBV29-1
CDR3nt: TGCAGCGTTGAACTGGCGGGGGGCTCCTACGAGCAGTACTTC
CDR3aa: CSVELAGGSYEQYF

d_gene: TRBD1
abundance: few
j_gene: TRBJ2-1
v_gene: TRBV7-9
CDR3nt: TGTGCCAGCAGCTTTCCCGTAACAGGGGGCCTCTACAATGAGCAGTTCTTC
CDR3aa: CASSFPVTGGLYNEQFF

d_gene: -
abundance: few
j_gene: TRBJ2-6
v_gene: TRBV7-2
CDR3nt: TGTGCCAGCAGCTTAAGCGGCACCTCTGGGGCCAACGTCCTGACTTTC
CDR3aa: CASSLSGTSGANVLTF

d_gene: -
abundance: -
j_gene: TRBJ2-1
v_gene: TRBV11-2
CDR3nt: TGTGCCAGCAGCTTAGAGTTCGTCCAGCGGCAGTTCTTC
CDR3aa: CASSLEFVQRQFF

d_gene: TRBD1
abundance: -
j_gene: TRBJ2-7
v_gene: TRBV4-1
CDR3nt: TGCGCCAGCAGCCAACTGGACAGGGCCTACGAGCAGTACTTC
CDR3aa: CASSQLDRAYEQYF

d_gene: TRBD2
abundance: -
j_gene: TRBJ2-5
v_gene: TRBV5-5
CDR3nt: TGTGCCAGCAGCTCCAGGCGGGCTAGCGGGACTTGGAGGGAGACCCAGTACTTC
CDR3aa: CASSSRRASGTWRETQYF

d_gene: -
abundance: -
j_gene: TRBJ1-2
v_gene: TRBV10-3
CDR3nt: TGTGCCATCGGGACCGGAGGCTACACCTTC
CDR3aa: CAIGTGGYTF

d_gene: TRBD1
abundance: few
j_gene: TRBJ2-5
v_gene: TRBV9
CDR3nt: TGTGCCAGCAGCCTCAGGGGGACAGGGGTTGAAGAGACCCAGTACTTC
CDR3aa: CASSLRGTGVEETQYF

d_gene: -
abundance: -
j_gene: TRBJ2-1
v_gene: TRBV5-1
CDR3nt: TGCGCCAGCACCCCCTGGACGGGAGAAGGGTACAATGAGCAGTTCTTC
CDR3aa: CASTPWTGEGYNEQFF